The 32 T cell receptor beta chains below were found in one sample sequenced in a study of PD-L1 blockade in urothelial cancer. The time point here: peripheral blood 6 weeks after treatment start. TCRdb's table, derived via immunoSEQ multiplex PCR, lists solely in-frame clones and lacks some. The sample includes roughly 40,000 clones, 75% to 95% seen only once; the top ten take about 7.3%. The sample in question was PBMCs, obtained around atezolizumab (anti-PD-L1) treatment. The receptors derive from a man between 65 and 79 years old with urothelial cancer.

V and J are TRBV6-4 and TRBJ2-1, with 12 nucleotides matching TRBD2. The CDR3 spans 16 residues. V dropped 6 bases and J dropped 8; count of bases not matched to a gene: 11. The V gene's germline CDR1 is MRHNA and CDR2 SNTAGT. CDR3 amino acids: CASSRTSGAGGDEQFF. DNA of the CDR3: TGTGCCAGCAGCCGGACTAGCGGGGCAGGTGGGGATGAGCAGTTCTTC.

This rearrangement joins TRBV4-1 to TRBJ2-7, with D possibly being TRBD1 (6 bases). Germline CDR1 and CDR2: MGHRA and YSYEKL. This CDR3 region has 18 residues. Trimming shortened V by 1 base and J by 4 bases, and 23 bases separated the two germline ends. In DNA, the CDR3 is TGCGCCAGCAGCCAAGCCACCGGGGACAAAGCGTTAACTTACGAGCAGTACTTC. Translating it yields CASSQATGDKALTYEQYF.

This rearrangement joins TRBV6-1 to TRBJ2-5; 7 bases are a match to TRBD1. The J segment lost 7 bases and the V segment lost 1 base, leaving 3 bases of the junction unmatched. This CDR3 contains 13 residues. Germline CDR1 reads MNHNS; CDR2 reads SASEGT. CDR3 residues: CASSEVEGATQYF. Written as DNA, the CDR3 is TGTGCCAGCAGTGAAGTAGAGGGGGCGACCCAGTACTTC.

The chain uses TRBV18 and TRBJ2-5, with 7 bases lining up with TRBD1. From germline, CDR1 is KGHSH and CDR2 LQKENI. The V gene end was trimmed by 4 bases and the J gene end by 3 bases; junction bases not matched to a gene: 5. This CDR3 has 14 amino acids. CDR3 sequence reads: CASSRGGAEETQYF. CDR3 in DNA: TGTGCCAGCTCACGAGGGGGCGCGGAAGAGACCCAGTACTTC.

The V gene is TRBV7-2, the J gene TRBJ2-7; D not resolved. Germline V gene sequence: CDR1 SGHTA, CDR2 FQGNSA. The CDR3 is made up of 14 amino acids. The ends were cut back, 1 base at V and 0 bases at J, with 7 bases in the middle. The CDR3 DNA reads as TGTGCCAGCAGCTTAGTGGGCAGCTCCTACGAGCAGTACTTC. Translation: CASSLVGSSYEQYF.

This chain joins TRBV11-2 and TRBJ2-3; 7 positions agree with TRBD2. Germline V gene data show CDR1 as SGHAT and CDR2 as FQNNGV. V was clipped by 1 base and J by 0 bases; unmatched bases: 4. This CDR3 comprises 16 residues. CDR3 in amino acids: CASSLVAGISTDTQYF. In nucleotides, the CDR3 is TGTGCCAGCAGCTTAGTAGCGGGTATAAGCACAGATACGCAGTATTTT.

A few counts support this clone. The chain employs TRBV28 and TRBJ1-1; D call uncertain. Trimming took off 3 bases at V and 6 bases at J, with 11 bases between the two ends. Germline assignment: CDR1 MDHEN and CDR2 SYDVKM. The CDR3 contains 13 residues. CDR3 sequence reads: CASSFASRAEAFF. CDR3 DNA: TGTGCCAGCAGTTTTGCTAGTCGGGCTGAAGCTTTCTTT.

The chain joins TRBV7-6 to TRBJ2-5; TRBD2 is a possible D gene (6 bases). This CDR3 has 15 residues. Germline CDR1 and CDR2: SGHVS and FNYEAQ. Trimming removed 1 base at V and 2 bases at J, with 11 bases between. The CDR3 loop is CASSLESTRQETQYF. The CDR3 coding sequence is TGTGCCAGCAGCTTAGAATCGACTAGACAAGAGACCCAGTACTTC.

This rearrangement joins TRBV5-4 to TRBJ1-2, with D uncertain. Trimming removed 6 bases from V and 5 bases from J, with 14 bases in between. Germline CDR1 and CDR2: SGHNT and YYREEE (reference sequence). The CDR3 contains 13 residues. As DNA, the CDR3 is TGTGCCAGCACCGTACCGGGGATTTATGGCTACACCTTC. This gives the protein CASTVPGIYGYTF.

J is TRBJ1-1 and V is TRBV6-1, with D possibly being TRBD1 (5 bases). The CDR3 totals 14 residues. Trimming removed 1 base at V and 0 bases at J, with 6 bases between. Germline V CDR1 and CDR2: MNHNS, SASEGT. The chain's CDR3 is CASSEGQLNTEAFF. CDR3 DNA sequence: TGTGCCAGCAGTGAAGGACAGCTGAACACTGAAGCTTTCTTT.

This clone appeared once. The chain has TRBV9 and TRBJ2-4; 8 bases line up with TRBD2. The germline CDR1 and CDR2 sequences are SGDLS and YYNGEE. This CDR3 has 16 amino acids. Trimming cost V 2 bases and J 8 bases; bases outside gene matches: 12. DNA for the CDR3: TGTGCCAGCAGCGTCCGGGGGGGCGCGTCCGGGGACATTCAGTACTTC. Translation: CASSVRGGASGDIQYF.

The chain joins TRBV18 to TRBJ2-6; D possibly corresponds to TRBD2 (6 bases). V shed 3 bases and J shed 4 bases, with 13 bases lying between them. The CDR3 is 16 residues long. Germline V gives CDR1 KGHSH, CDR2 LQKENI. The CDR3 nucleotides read TGTGCCAGCTCACCGGACACGGGAGAAGGGGCCAACGTCCTGACTTTC. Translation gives CASSPDTGEGANVLTF.

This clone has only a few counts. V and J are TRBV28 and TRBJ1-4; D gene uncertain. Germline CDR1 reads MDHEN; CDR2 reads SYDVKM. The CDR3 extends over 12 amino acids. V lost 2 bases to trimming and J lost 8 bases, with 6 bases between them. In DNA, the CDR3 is TGTGCCAGCAGTTTAGGAGGGGAAAAACTGTTTTTT. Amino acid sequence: CASSLGGEKLFF.

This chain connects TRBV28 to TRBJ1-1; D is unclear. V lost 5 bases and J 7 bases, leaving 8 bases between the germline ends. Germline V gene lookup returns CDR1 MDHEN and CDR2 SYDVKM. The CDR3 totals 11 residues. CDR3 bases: TGTGCCAGCAGTCCTCTTAGTGAAGCTTTCTTT. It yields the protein CASSPLSEAFF.

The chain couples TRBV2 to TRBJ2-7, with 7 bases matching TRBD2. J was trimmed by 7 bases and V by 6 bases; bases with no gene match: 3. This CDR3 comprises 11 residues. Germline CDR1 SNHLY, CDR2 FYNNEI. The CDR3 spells CASRGEGEQYF. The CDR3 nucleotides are TGTGCCAGCAGAGGGGAGGGGGAGCAGTACTTC.

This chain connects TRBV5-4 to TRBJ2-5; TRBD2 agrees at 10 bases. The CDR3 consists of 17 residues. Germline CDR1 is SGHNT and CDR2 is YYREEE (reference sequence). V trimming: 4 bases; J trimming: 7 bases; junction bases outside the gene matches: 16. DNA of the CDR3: TGTGCCAGCAGCCGGGGCCCCGCGGTAGCGGGAGGAGCGACCCAGTACTTC. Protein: CASSRGPAVAGGATQYF.

DNA of the CDR3: TGTGCCAGCAGTTACCTCCAGGGAATGGCCTACGAGCAGTACTTC. Protein: CASSYLQGMAYEQYF. The rearrangement uses TRBV6-5 and TRBJ2-7; maybe TRBD1 (5 bases). V lost 2 bases to trimming and J lost 2 bases, with 13 bases between them. The CDR3 has 15 residues. Germline V gene data show CDR1 as MNHEY and CDR2 as SVGAGI.

As DNA, the CDR3 is TGTGCCATGTCGGGAGGTGACGACAATGAGCAGTTCTTC. Translating gives CAMSGGDDNEQFF. The genes are TRBV6-5 and TRBJ2-1, with 7 bases identical to TRBD2. The CDR3 is 13 amino acids. Germline lookup yields CDR1 MNHEY and CDR2 SVGAGI. V was clipped by 10 bases and J by 5 bases; unmatched bases: 8.

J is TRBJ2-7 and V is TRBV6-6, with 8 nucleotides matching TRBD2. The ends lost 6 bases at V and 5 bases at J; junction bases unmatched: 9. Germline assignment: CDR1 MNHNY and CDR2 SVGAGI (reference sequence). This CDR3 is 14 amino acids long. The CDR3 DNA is TGTGCCAGCAGACCGGAGCGGGAGTGGCACGAGCAGTACTTC. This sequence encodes CASRPEREWHEQYF.

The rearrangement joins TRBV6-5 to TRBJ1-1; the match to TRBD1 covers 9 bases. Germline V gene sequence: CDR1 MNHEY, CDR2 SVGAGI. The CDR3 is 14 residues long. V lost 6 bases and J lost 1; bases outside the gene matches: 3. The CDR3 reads CASSRTGANTEAFF. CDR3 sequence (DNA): TGTGCCAGCAGCAGGACAGGGGCGAACACTGAAGCTTTCTTT.

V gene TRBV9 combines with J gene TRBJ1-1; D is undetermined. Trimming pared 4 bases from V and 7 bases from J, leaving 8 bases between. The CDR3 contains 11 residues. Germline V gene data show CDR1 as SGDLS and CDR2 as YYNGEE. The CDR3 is CASSLEGEAFF. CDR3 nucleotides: TGTGCCAGCAGCCTCGAGGGTGAAGCTTTCTTT.

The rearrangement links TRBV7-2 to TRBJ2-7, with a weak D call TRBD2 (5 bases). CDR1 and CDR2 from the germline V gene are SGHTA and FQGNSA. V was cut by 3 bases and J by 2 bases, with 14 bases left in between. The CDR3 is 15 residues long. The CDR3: CASSFRGSAAYEQYF. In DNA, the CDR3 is TGTGCCAGCAGCTTCCGGGGTAGCGCTGCCTACGAGCAGTACTTC.

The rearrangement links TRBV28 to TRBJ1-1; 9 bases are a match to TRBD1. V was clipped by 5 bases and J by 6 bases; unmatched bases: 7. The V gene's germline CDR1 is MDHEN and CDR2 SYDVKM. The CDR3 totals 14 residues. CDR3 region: CASSRDRERSEAFF. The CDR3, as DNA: TGTGCCAGCAGTAGGGACAGGGAGAGGTCTGAAGCTTTCTTT.

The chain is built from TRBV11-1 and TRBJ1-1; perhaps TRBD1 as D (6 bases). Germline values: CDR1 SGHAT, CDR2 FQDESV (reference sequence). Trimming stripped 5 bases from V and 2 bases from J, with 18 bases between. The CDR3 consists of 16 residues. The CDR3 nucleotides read TGTGCCAGCAGCCGCCCACAGGGTTTGGAAAACACTGAAGCTTTCTTT. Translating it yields CASSRPQGLENTEAFF. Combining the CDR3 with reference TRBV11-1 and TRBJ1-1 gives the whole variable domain EAEVAQSPRYKITEKSQAVAFWCDPISGHATLYWYRQILGQGPELLVQFQDESVVDDSQLPKDRFSAERLKGVDSTLKIQPAELGDSAMYLCASSRPQGLENTEAFFGQGTRLTVV.

CDR3 sequence: CASSEGQGDSSYEQYF. CDR3 nucleotides: TGTGCCAGCAGTGAGGGTCAGGGGGACAGTTCCTACGAGCAGTACTTC. V is TRBV2 and J is TRBJ2-7; TRBD1 agrees at 7 bases. The junction had 9 bases not matched to a gene; V was cut back by 3 bases and J by 1 base. Germline CDR1 is SNHLY and CDR2 is FYNNEI. This CDR3 has 16 residues. Supplemented by reference TRBV2 and TRBJ2-7, the full variable domain reads EPEVTQTPSHQVTQMGQEVILRCVPISNHLYFYWYRQILGQKVEFLVSFYNNEISEKSEIFDDQFSVERPDGSNFTLKIRSTKLEDSAMYFCASSEGQGDSSYEQYFGPGTRLTVT.

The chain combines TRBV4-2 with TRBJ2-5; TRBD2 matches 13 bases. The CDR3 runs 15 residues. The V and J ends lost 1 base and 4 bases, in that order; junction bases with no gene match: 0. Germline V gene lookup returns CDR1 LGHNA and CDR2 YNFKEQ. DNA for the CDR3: TGTGCCAGCAGCCAAGGGACTAGCGGGGGAGAGACCCAGTACTTC. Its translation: CASSQGTSGGETQYF.

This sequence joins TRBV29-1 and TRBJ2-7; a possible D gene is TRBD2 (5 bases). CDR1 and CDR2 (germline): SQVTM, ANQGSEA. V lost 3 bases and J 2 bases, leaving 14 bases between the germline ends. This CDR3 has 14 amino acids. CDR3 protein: CSVELGSPTYEQYF. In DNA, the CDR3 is TGCAGCGTTGAGTTGGGGAGTCCAACCTACGAGCAGTACTTC.

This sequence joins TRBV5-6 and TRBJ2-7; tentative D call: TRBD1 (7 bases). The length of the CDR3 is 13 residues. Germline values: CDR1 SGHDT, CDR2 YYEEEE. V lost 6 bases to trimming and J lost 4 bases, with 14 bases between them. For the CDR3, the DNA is TGTGCCAGCAAAGGGCAGGGGGGATACGAGCAGTACTTC. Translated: CASKGQGGYEQYF.

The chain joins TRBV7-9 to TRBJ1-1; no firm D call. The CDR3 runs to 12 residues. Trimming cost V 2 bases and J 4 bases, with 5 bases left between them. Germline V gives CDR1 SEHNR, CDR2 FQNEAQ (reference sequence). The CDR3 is CASSLQVTEAFF. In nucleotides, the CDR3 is TGTGCCAGCAGCTTACAGGTCACTGAAGCTTTCTTT.

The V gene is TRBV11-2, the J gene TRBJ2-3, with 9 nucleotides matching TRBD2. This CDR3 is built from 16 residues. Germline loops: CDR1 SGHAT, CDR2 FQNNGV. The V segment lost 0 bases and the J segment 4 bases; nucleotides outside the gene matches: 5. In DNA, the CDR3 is TGTGCCAGCAGCTTAGAGAGTAGCGGGAGACCAGATACGCAGTATTTT. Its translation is CASSLESSGRPDTQYF.

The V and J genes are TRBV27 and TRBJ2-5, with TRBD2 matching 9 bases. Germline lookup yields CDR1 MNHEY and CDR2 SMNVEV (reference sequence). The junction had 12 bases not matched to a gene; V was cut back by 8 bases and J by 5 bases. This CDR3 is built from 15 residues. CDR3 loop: CASRSGSSKGETQYF. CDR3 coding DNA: TGTGCCAGCCGTAGCGGGAGCTCCAAAGGGGAGACCCAGTACTTC.

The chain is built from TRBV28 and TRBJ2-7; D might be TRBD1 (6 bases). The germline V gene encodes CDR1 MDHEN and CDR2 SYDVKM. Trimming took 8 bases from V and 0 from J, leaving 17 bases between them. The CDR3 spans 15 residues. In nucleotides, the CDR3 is TGTGCCAGCTTTTCCAGGGGAGAGGTCTCCTACGAGCAGTACTTC. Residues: CASFSRGEVSYEQYF.